The sample holds a few counts of the clone carrying this TCR beta chain. What it recognizes is unknown. Time point reported: healthy volunteer bleed at 2 weeks. Before extraction, the whole blood was not fractionated, and total RNA was taken from it. This CDR3 has 13 residues. V was pared by 4 bases and J by 5 bases, with 11 bases between. The V gene's germline CDR1 is SGHDN and CDR2 FVKESK. The data belong to a study of human T cells and chemical hapten exposure. TCRdb analysed the RACE reads with MiXCR anew, one entry per CDR3 protein. The sample gives some 90,000 distinct CDR3 sequences, approximately 8.2% of which show up once; around 2.8% is in the top ten. Study-wide findings and caveats: Counts of TCRs above 1 in 1000 frequency stayed unchanged with DPC sensitization.

The chain is built from TRBV14 and TRBJ1-1; D gene uncertain. The sample was whole blood. This clonotype was sampled from a female donor in good health. Some clones in this sample may be carry-over from other donors' samples. The CDR3 DNA sequence: TGTGCCAGCAGCCCGAACTGGGGTACTGAAGCTTTCTTT. Protein sequence: CASSPNWGTEAFF.